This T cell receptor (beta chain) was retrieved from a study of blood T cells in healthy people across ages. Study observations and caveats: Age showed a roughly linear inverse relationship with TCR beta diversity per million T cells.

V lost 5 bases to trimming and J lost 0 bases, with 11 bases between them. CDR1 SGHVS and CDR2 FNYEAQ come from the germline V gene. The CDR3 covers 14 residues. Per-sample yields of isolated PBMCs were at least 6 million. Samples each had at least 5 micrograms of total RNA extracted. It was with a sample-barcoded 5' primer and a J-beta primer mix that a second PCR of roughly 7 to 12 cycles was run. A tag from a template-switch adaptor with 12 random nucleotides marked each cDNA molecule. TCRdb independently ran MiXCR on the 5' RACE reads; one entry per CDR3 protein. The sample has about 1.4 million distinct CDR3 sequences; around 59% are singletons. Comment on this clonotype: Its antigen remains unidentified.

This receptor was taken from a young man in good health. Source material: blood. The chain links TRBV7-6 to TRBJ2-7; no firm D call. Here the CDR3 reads CASSVGRSSYEQYF. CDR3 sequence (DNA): TGTGCCAGCAGCGTAGGCCGGAGCTCCTACGAGCAGTACTTC.